These T cell receptor beta chains were read from a single sample in a study of blood T cell repertoires in COVID-19. The repertoire was sequenced with immunoSEQ multiplex PCR; TCRdb's copy has only in-frame clones and lacks some. The sample gives about 240,000 clones, 80% to 90% of which show up once; under 6.5% is in the top ten. The material sequenced was peripheral blood. These receptors were obtained from a man in his fifties or sixties with acute or convalescent COVID-19. The CDR3 runs from the conserved cysteine through the conserved F or W. The D gene is left open where the match is weak. Size tells how often a clone was seen (once, few, many) or the class of an expanded clone, and some rows leave it out.

TRBD1	NA	TRBV5-1	TRBJ2-7	TGCGCCAGCAGCTTGTTACAGGGGGCCGACGAGCAGTACTTC	CASSLLQGADEQYF
NA	NA	TRBV28	TRBJ1-6	TGTGCCAGCAGTCCGACAGTACCGGCCCCAAGGAGCTCCTATAATTCACCCCTCCACTTT	CASSPTVPAPRSSYNSPLHF
TRBD1	NA	TRBV28	TRBJ2-6	TGTGCCAGCAGTGAGAACAGGGGACGCTCTGGGGCCAACGTCCTGACTTTC	CASSENRGRSGANVLTF
NA	once	TRBV7-3	TRBJ1-3	TGTGCCAGCAGCCTTGGCCCTCCAGGAAACACCATATATTTT	CASSLGPPGNTIYF
NA	NA	TRBV4-3	TRBJ1-2	TGCGCCAGCAGCCAAGATAGCTCAGGAGGGCAGTCCTATGGCTACACCTTC	CASSQDSSGGQSYGYTF
TRBD1	NA	TRBV6-6	TRBJ2-5	TGTGCCAGCAGTTATCATACAGGGGGCGAAGAGACCCAGTACTTC	CASSYHTGGEETQYF
TRBD1	NA	TRBV7-8	TRBJ1-4	TGTGCCAGCAGCTCTGGGACAGGGGATGAAAAACTGTTTTTT	CASSSGTGDEKLFF
NA	NA	TRBV19	TRBJ1-3	TGTGCCAGTAGTATACCCCAGGGTACCGCTTCGACCATATATTTT	CASSIPQGTASTIYF
TRBD2	NA	TRBV24-1	TRBJ2-3	TGTGCCACCAGTGATTTGCTTCCAGCGGGAGTAGGGGAAGGCACAGATACGCAGTATTTT	CATSDLLPAGVGEGTDTQYF
TRBD1	NA	TRBV29-1	TRBJ2-7	TGCAGCGTTGAACGTGACAGGGGGCGTGAGCAGTACTTC	CSVERDRGREQYF
NA	NA	TRBV29-1	TRBJ2-3	TGCAGCGTTGAGGGAGGCTACACAGATACGCAGTATTTT	CSVEGGYTDTQYF
TRBD2	NA	TRBV3-1/TRBV3-2	TRBJ2-1	TGTGCCAGCAGCCAAGATCTTCGACTAGCGGGAGGGGGTAATGAGCAGTTCTTC	CASSQDLRLAGGGNEQFF
NA	NA	TRBV4-1	TRBJ2-5	TGCGCCAGCAGCCAAGTACAACAGGAAGAGACCCAGTACTTC	CASSQVQQEETQYF
TRBD1	NA	TRBV4-3	TRBJ1-1	TGCGCCAGCAGCCACCGGACAGGAAAAGCTTTCTTT	CASSHRTGKAFF
TRBD2	once	TRBV6-5	TRBJ2-6	TGTGCCAGCAGTTGGGGGGGAGCTGGGGCCAACGTCCTGACTTTC	CASSWGGAGANVLTF
NA	NA	TRBV21-1	TRBJ1-4	TGTGCCAGCAGCACCGAAAAACCCTCCCTACAGCGGGTTAATGAAAAACTGTTTTTT	CASSTEKPSLQRVNEKLFF
TRBD2	NA	TRBV27	TRBJ2-7	TGTGCCAGCAGTTCGACTAGCGGGAGGCTCGAGCAGTACTTC	CASSSTSGRLEQYF
NA	NA	TRBV30	TRBJ2-2	TGTGCCTGGAGTGGGACTATATTCGGCAGGGCGAACACCGGGGAGCTGTTTTTT	CAWSGTIFGRANTGELFF
TRBD2	NA	TRBV11-2	TRBJ2-7	TGTGCCAGCAGCGTAACTAGCGGGATCTACGAGCAGTACTTC	CASSVTSGIYEQYF
NA	NA	TRBV6-5	TRBJ1-1	TGTGCCAGCAGTTTAGGGGAAGGCACTGAAGCTTTCTTT	CASSLGEGTEAFF
TRBD1	NA	TRBV7-8	TRBJ1-1	TGTGCCAGCAGCTCCCGACAGGGAGGTTTAAACACTGAAGCTTTCTTT	CASSSRQGGLNTEAFF
TRBD2	NA	TRBV4-3	TRBJ2-1	TGCGCCAGCAGCCCGAGACTAGCGGGAGGTTTTGATGAGCAGTTCTTC	CASSPRLAGGFDEQFF
NA	NA	TRBV18	TRBJ2-7	TGTGCCAGCTCACCACTCCGGGACTCTTCCTACGAGCAGTACTTC	CASSPLRDSSYEQYF
TRBD2	many	TRBV27	TRBJ2-7	TGTGCCAGCGCCAAGTCCGGGACTAGCGGGATCGGAGTGGACTACGAGCAGTACTTC	CASAKSGTSGIGVDYEQYF
NA	once	TRBV30	TRBJ1-3	TGTGCCTGGGACAGTTCCTCTGGAAACACCATATATTTT	CAWDSSSGNTIYF
TRBD1	once	TRBV7-9	TRBJ1-1	TGTGCCAGCAGGTCGGACAGGGGGAGAGCTGAAGCTTTCTTT	CASRSDRGRAEAFF
NA	NA	TRBV30	TRBJ1-6	TGTGCCTGGCACCCGCGGTACGGGCCCCTCCACTTT	CAWHPRYGPLHF
TRBD2	NA	TRBV4-3	TRBJ2-7	TGCGCCAGCAGCCAAGATTCGGCGACTAGCGTTTCTTACGAGCAGTACTTC	CASSQDSATSVSYEQYF
NA	NA	TRBV6-5	TRBJ1-4	TGTGCCAGCAGTTTAGTCTCACCCGGGGAAGGAAAACTGTTTTTT	CASSLVSPGEGKLFF
TRBD1	NA	TRBV28	TRBJ2-5	TGTGCCAGCAGTTTCGGGACGACAGGGCCCGAGACCCAGTACTTC	CASSFGTTGPETQYF
NA	NA	TRBV5-6	TRBJ2-1	TGTGCCAGCAGCGTCAAAGGGCCCACAGGGTCCGATGAGCAGTTCTTC	CASSVKGPTGSDEQFF
NA	NA	TRBV10-3	TRBJ1-3	TGTGCCATCAGTGAGACGGCGGACTCTGGAAACACCATATATTTT	CAISETADSGNTIYF
NA	NA	TRBV6-5	TRBJ2-7	TGTGCCAGCACACTAGACCGAAGACTCTACGAGCAGTACTTC	CASTLDRRLYEQYF